The 29 T cell receptor beta chains below come from one sample, sequenced in a study of response to subunit inactivated influenza vaccine. TCRdb independently ran MiXCR on the RT-PCR reads; one entry per CDR3 protein. Here the sample spans roughly 540,000 distinct CDR3 sequences, around a quarter being singletons. A further study also used this sample, focusing on T cells expressing NK-cell markers. That paper adds: In generating TCR beta cDNA, 5'RACE template switching with UMIs was used.

Material: CD4+ T cells sorted from PBMCs, obtained approximately 13 days after vaccination. The source of these receptors is a man in his fifties who received an inactivated influenza vaccine.

The gene calls are TRBV5-1 and TRBJ2-6; the D gene is possibly TRBD1 (5 bases). V shed 4 bases and J shed 2 bases, with 10 bases lying between them. Germline V gene data show CDR1 as SGHRS and CDR2 as YFSETQ. There are 15 residues in the CDR3. CDR3 sequence: CASSEIGAGANVLTF. CDR3 DNA: TGCGCCAGCAGCGAGATAGGGGCTGGGGCCAACGTCCTGACTTTC. The full variable domain, rest sourced from reference TRBV5-1 and TRBJ2-6, is KAGVTQTPRYLIKTRGQQVTLSCSPISGHRSVSWYQQTPGQGLQFLFEYFSETQRNKGNFPGRFSGRQFSNSRSEMNVSTLELGDSALYLCASSEIGAGANVLTFGAGSRLTVL.

This clonotype was counted between two and nine times. The chain employs TRBV9 and TRBJ1-5; D might be TRBD1 (5 bases). This CDR3 has 14 residues. Deletions cut 0 bases from V and 11 bases from J, with 15 bases between. The germline CDR1 and CDR2 sequences are SGDLS and YYNGEE. CDR3 nucleotides: TGTGCCAGCAGCGTAGACGCCCAGGGTACGACCCAGCATTTT. Protein sequence: CASSVDAQGTTQHF.

The chain carries TRBV5-5 and TRBJ2-1; D is unresolved. Between the trimmed V and J ends, which lost 0 bases and 9 bases, there was a span of 7 bases. Germline V gene sequence: CDR1 SGHKS, CDR2 YYEKEE (reference sequence). The CDR3 spans 12 residues. This chain's CDR3 is CASSLASSEQFF. In DNA, the CDR3 is TGTGCCAGCAGCTTGGCTTCGAGTGAGCAGTTCTTC.

The chain links TRBV5-1 to TRBJ1-1, with 7 bases matching TRBD1. V lost 1 base to trimming and J lost 1 base; unmatched junction nucleotides: 10. CDR1 SGHRS and CDR2 YFSETQ come from the germline V gene. The CDR3 is 17 amino acids. The chain's CDR3 is CASSLKWAGGPNTEAFF. DNA for the CDR3: TGCGCCAGCAGCTTGAAATGGGCAGGGGGGCCGAACACTGAAGCTTTCTTT. The entire variable domain, with the rest obtained from reference TRBV5-1 and TRBJ1-1, is as follows: KAGVTQTPRYLIKTRGQQVTLSCSPISGHRSVSWYQQTPGQGLQFLFEYFSETQRNKGNFPGRFSGRQFSNSRSEMNVSTLELGDSALYLCASSLKWAGGPNTEAFFGQGTRLTVV.

This chain joins TRBV7-2 and TRBJ2-7; 11 bases map to TRBD2. The germline V gene has CDR1 SGHTA and CDR2 FQGNSA. CDR3 size: 17 residues. The trim removed 6 bases at V and 3 bases at J, leaving 13 bases unmatched. CDR3 bases: TGTGCCAGCAGGCCAGGGACAGGGACTAGCGGATACTACGAGCAGTACTTC. This codes for CASRPGTGTSGYYEQYF.

The chain links TRBV12-3 or TRBV12-4 to TRBJ1-5, with 7 bases matching TRBD1. This CDR3 spans 13 amino acids. With 5 bases clipped from V and 9 bases from J, the junction kept 7 bases outside the gene matches. The CDR3 nucleotides are TGTGCCAGCAGTCCCGACAGGGATCGGCCCCAGCATTTT. It translates to CASSPDRDRPQHF.

The CDR3 sequence is CASIPGTIITDTQYF. The CDR3 DNA follows: TGCGCCAGCATTCCAGGGACTATCATCACAGATACGCAGTATTTT. The gene calls are TRBV5-1 and TRBJ2-3; 7 nucleotides agree with TRBD2. The J segment lost 2 bases and the V segment lost 6 bases, leaving 9 bases of the junction unmatched. Germline assignment: CDR1 SGHRS and CDR2 YFSETQ. The CDR3 loop spans 15 amino acids.

This clonotype came up many times. V is TRBV7-2 and J is TRBJ2-3; D may correspond to TRBD1 or TRBD2 (6 bases each). The CDR3 has 17 residues. The germline V gene encodes CDR1 SGHTA and CDR2 FQGNSA. Trimming left V 2 bases short and J 5 bases short, with 20 bases between. This CDR3 reads CASSLLTPGATGDTQYF. The CDR3 bases are TGTGCCAGCAGCTTATTGACTCCGGGGGCTACCGGAGATACGCAGTATTTT.

This clonotype was picked up many times. Here the CDR3 DNA reads TGTGCCATCGGTCAGGGAAACACAGATACGCAGTATTTT. Translation gives CAIGQGNTDTQYF. This chain joins TRBV12-3 or TRBV12-4 and TRBJ2-3; TRBD1 might be the D (5 bases). The CDR3 covers 13 residues. The V gene lost 10 bases and the J gene lost 2 bases, with 13 bases spanning the gap.

The rearrangement links TRBV30 to TRBJ1-1; no firm D call. The V end lost 0 bases, the J end lost 0 bases, and 11 bases lay between the germline ends. CDR1 is GTSNPN, CDR2 SVGIG, per germline (reference sequence). This CDR3 has 15 residues. CDR3 region: CAWSVRGALNTEAFF. DNA for the CDR3: TGTGCCTGGAGTGTACGGGGAGCCCTGAACACTGAAGCTTTCTTT.

This clonotype appeared many times. This chain joins TRBV10-3 and TRBJ2-5; D might be TRBD1 (7 bases). The CDR3 totals 15 residues. Trimming removed 1 base from V and 4 bases from J, with 13 bases in between. The germline V gene encodes CDR1 ENHRY and CDR2 SYGVKD. The CDR3 sequence: CAISELGGGPETQYF. CDR3 DNA: TGTGCCATCAGTGAGTTAGGAGGGGGCCCAGAGACCCAGTACTTC.

This sequence joins TRBV5-1 and TRBJ2-5, with D possibly TRBD2 on 6 matching bases. Trimming removed 4 bases from V and 2 bases from J, with 18 bases in between. Germline CDR1 is SGHRS and CDR2 is YFSETQ. The length of the CDR3 is 16 residues. The CDR3 DNA reads TGCGCCAGCAGCCCCGCCGGGGGACTCCCACAAGAGACCCAGTACTTC. Its protein product is CASSPAGGLPQETQYF.

The rearrangement uses TRBV29-1 and TRBJ1-1; D is ambiguous. The V end lost 4 bases, the J end lost 2 bases, and 11 bases lay between the germline ends. Germline lookup yields CDR1 SQVTM and CDR2 ANQGSEA. The CDR3 contains 13 residues. CDR3 DNA sequence: TGCAGCGTTGCGGTGTCAGTCAACACTGAAGCTTTCTTT. Translating gives CSVAVSVNTEAFF.

The chain couples TRBV4-1 to TRBJ2-3; 8 nucleotides agree with TRBD2. There are 21 residues in the CDR3. In germline, CDR1 is MGHRA, CDR2 YSYEKL. V lost 0 bases, J lost 1 base, and 18 bases stayed unmatched. CDR3 nucleotide sequence: TGCGCCAGCAGCCAAGAAGTAAATTTTCCGGGAGGGATGACTGGCACAGATACGCAGTATTTT. Its protein product is CASSQEVNFPGGMTGTDTQYF.

CDR3 DNA: TGTGCCAGCAGTTACTCGGCTAGCGCCTACAATGAGCAGTTCTTC. Its translation: CASSYSASAYNEQFF. The genes are TRBV6-5 and TRBJ2-1; D is perhaps TRBD2 (6 bases). V was clipped by 0 bases and J by 2 bases, with 8 bases between them. The CDR3 consists of 15 residues. The germline V gene encodes CDR1 MNHEY and CDR2 SVGAGI.

The chain is built from TRBV7-8 and TRBJ2-7; the match to TRBD1 covers 7 bases. This CDR3 comprises 15 residues. V lost 0 bases, J lost 6 bases, and 8 bases stayed unmatched. Germline values: CDR1 SGHVS, CDR2 FQNEAQ. The CDR3 bases are TGTGCCAGCAGCTTAGCGGGTAGGGGGCCTTTCGAGCAGTACTTC. This codes for CASSLAGRGPFEQYF.

This clonotype has just a few counts. The J gene is TRBJ1-3, the V gene TRBV5-1; D gene unclear. The V gene lost 3 bases and the J gene lost 2 bases, with 9 bases spanning the gap. Per germline, CDR1 SGHRS and CDR2 YFSETQ. This CDR3 spans 14 amino acids. The CDR3 reads CASSSDYAGNTIYF. The CDR3 DNA reads as TGCGCCAGCAGCTCAGACTACGCTGGAAACACCATATATTTT.

Only a few counts were recorded for this clonotype. This chain connects TRBV7-9 to TRBJ2-5; D uncertain. This CDR3 is 11 amino acids long. In germline, CDR1 is SEHNR, CDR2 FQNEAQ (reference sequence). Trimming cost V 5 bases and J 7 bases, with 8 bases left between them. Here the CDR3 DNA reads TGTGCCAGCAGCCCGATGGGGACCCAGTACTTC. Protein product: CASSPMGTQYF.

The chain employs TRBV6-2 or TRBV6-3 and TRBJ1-5; D possibly corresponds to TRBD1 (5 bases). CDR3 length: 15 amino acids. V was clipped by 0 bases and J by 9 bases, with 15 bases between them. Germline-derived CDR1 and CDR2 are MNHEY and SVGEGT. CDR3 in DNA: TGTGCCAGCAGTTACTCTGGGGGTCCTTTGTGGCCCCAGCATTTT. It translates to CASSYSGGPLWPQHF.

The chain couples TRBV12-3 or TRBV12-4 to TRBJ2-5, with 7 bases matching TRBD1. Trimming at V came to 0 bases and at J to 5 bases, leaving 3 bases not matched to a gene. The CDR3 contains 14 residues. In nucleotides, the CDR3 is TGTGCCAGCAGTTTAGCCCTACAGGGGGAGACCCAGTACTTC. Residues: CASSLALQGETQYF.

There are a few counts of this clonotype. Germline is not matched at one junction end, which may reflect a read error. The gene calls are TRBV7-7 and TRBJ1-5; a possible D gene is TRBD1 (6 bases). Germline lookup yields CDR1 SSHAT and CDR2 FNYEAQ (reference sequence). The CDR3 covers 18 residues. Here the CDR3 reads CASSPVGRQVENNQPQHF. CDR3 DNA sequence: TGTGCTAGCAGCCCTGTAGGTCGACAGGTCGAAAATAATCAGCCCCAGCATTTT.

The chain couples TRBV20-1 to TRBJ2-1; no clear D. Germline lookup yields CDR1 DFQATT and CDR2 SNEGSKA (reference sequence). This CDR3 comprises 12 residues. V shed 3 bases and J shed 3 bases, with 6 bases lying between them. CDR3 loop: CSARSLYNEQFF. The CDR3 coding sequence is TGCAGTGCTAGGTCGCTCTACAATGAGCAGTTCTTC.

This clonotype was detected only a few times. V and J are TRBV5-1 and TRBJ2-1; D possibly corresponds to TRBD2 (6 bases). The CDR3 extends over 15 amino acids. Germline assignment: CDR1 SGHRS and CDR2 YFSETQ. V was trimmed by 4 bases and J by 5 bases, leaving 16 bases between them. The CDR3 DNA follows: TGCGCCAGCAGCCCGGCCCAGACTAGAAACAATGAGCAGTTCTTC. Its translation is CASSPAQTRNNEQFF.

This chain links TRBV7-3 with TRBJ2-2; D possibly corresponds to TRBD2 (6 bases). Germline V gene sequence: CDR1 SGHTA, CDR2 FQGTGA. The CDR3 runs to 13 residues. Trimming removed 6 bases from V and 3 bases from J, with 8 bases in between. Here the CDR3 DNA reads TGTGCCAGCAGAAGCGGGCACACCGGGGAGCTGTTTTTT. Protein: CASRSGHTGELFF.

Only a few counts were recorded for this clonotype. The rearrangement joins TRBV7-9 to TRBJ2-1, with 8 bases lining up with TRBD2. The CDR3 length is 14 residues. Germline V lookup: CDR1 SEHNR, CDR2 FQNEAQ (reference sequence). V was clipped by 8 bases and J by 2 bases; unmatched bases: 5. The CDR3 is CASGRGGAYNEQFF. The CDR3 DNA reads as TGTGCCAGCGGACGGGGGGGGGCCTACAATGAGCAGTTCTTC.

This chain joins TRBV3-1 and TRBJ2-3, with 10 bases matching TRBD2. Germline CDR1 reads LGHDT; CDR2 reads YNNKEL (reference sequence). The CDR3 covers 15 residues. The V gene end was trimmed by 7 bases and the J gene end by 1 base; junction bases not matched to a gene: 5. The DNA of the CDR3 is TGTGCCAGCACCACAAGCGGGGGGGGCACAGATACGCAGTATTTT. Translation: CASTTSGGGTDTQYF.

In its sample, this clonotype was seen many times. This CDR3 reads CASSPWDRLGNQPQHF. The CDR3 DNA reads as TGTGCCAGCAGCCCCTGGGACAGGTTGGGCAATCAGCCCCAGCATTTT. This chain links TRBV3-1 with TRBJ1-5, with 8 nucleotides matching TRBD1. Per germline, CDR1 LGHDT and CDR2 YNNKEL (reference sequence). Unmatched junction bases numbered 7, after V lost 4 bases and J lost 2 bases. The CDR3 is 16 amino acids.

V gene TRBV7-2 combines with J gene TRBJ1-1; TRBD1 is a possible D gene (5 bases). Germline-derived CDR1 and CDR2 are SGHTA and FQGNSA. CDR3 size: 12 residues. Trimming pared 5 bases from V and 11 bases from J, leaving 15 bases between. The DNA for the CDR3 is TGTGCCAGCAGCCGTGGGGGACCAACGGCTTTCTTT. This translates into CASSRGGPTAFF.

The rearrangement joins TRBV12-3 or TRBV12-4 to TRBJ1-1; D gene ambiguous. Deletions cut 0 bases from V and 8 bases from J, with 4 bases between. The length of the CDR3 is 11 residues. The CDR3 DNA follows: TGTGCCAGCAGTTTAGCGGCAGAAGCTTTCTTT. Encoded protein: CASSLAAEAFF.